The following is a T cell receptor beta chain sequence with its context. The sample belongs to a study of blood T cell repertoires in COVID-19. In the study overall: Samples of COVID-19 (acute and convalescent) were obtained from the United States, Italy and Spain.

Profiled with immunoSEQ multiplex PCR; TCRdb holds only in-frame clones, not every one. This sample has under 300,000 clones, with around 88% found just once. Grouping used clinical history reported by participants in a survey and questionnaire. The CDR3 has 15 residues. This chain uses TRBV21-1 with TRBJ1-2; TRBD1 is the table's D call and was not checked against the DNA. TRBV21-1 is a recognized pseudogene. The origin of this receptor is a woman aged 40-49 years with acute COVID-19. The specimen sequenced was PBMCs or T cells enriched from blood (not recorded which). The CDR3 nucleotides are TGTGCCAGCAGCAATTCAACAGGGGGTAACTATGGCTACACCTTC. It encodes CASSNSTGGNYGYTF.